This T cell receptor beta chain originates from a study of blood T cell repertoires in COVID-19. Trimming removed 0 bases at V and 0 bases at J, with 17 bases between. Germline values: CDR1 ENHRY, CDR2 SYGVKD. This CDR3 has 18 residues. Sequencing used immunoSEQ multiplex PCR; TCRdb keeps in-frame clones, though not all of them. The sample lists 150,000 to 200,000 clones, approximately 90% occurring once. The origin of this receptor is a man aged 55 to 70 with acute or convalescent COVID-19. The sample consisted of peripheral blood. The chain couples TRBV10-3 to TRBJ1-1; the D gene is possibly TRBD1 (5 bases). The CDR3: CAISESGSGGKMNTEAFF. The CDR3 DNA reads as TGTGCCATCAGTGAGTCGGGTTCGGGGGGAAAAATGAACACTGAAGCTTTCTTT.